The 10 T cell receptor beta chains below come from one sample, sequenced in a study of blood T cell repertoires in COVID-19. Clones were sequenced by immunoSEQ multiplex PCR, and TCRdb holds only the in-frame ones, with some missing. The table has tens of thousands of clones, 82% seen once. The sequencing input was peripheral blood. These receptors all come from a human donor with acute or convalescent COVID-19. The donor label of this sample is uncertain.

V is TRBV11-3 and J is TRBJ2-7; TRBD2 aligns across 14 bases. The J segment lost 6 bases and the V segment lost 4 bases, leaving 5 bases of the junction unmatched. Germline loops: CDR1 SGHNT, CDR2 YENEEA. The CDR3 consists of 15 residues. CDR3 nucleotide sequence: TGTGCCAGCAGCTCCGCCGGACTAGCGGGAGGCGAGCAGTACTTC. Encoded protein: CASSSAGLAGGEQYF.

This chain links TRBV3-1 (or the pseudogene TRBV3-2) with TRBJ1-1, with a weak D call TRBD1 (5 bases). The CDR3 spans 11 residues. Trimming took off 3 bases at V and 10 bases at J, with 9 bases between the two ends. Germline lookup yields CDR1 LGHDT and CDR2 YNNKEL (reference sequence). DNA for the CDR3: TGTGCCAGCAGCCAGGGAGGGGTAGCTTTCTTT. Translated, it gives CASSQGGVAFF.

J is TRBJ2-3 and V is TRBV28, with 9 bases aligning to TRBD2. This CDR3 spans 16 amino acids. The J segment lost 4 bases and the V segment lost 6 bases, leaving 11 bases of the junction unmatched. Looked up from germline, CDR1 is MDHEN and CDR2 is SYDVKM. Here the CDR3 reads CASSVGGGGAADTQYF. CDR3 coding DNA: TGTGCCAGCAGCGTAGGGGGCGGGGGGGCCGCAGATACGCAGTATTTT.

CDR3 residues: CASSPGPRLGYTF. As DNA, the CDR3 is TGTGCCAGCAGCCCTGGGCCGCGCCTTGGCTACACCTTC. V usage is TRBV2 and J usage is TRBJ1-2, with D unclear. Trimming pared 6 bases from V and 7 bases from J, leaving 15 bases between. Germline V gene sequence: CDR1 SNHLY, CDR2 FYNNEI. This CDR3 is 13 amino acids long.

This chain connects TRBV5-1 to TRBJ1-2, with 8 positions matching TRBD1. This CDR3 has 15 amino acids. The V and J ends lost 5 bases and 3 bases, in that order; junction bases with no gene match: 9. Germline CDR1 SGHRS, CDR2 YFSETQ. CDR3 protein: CASRTETGDDYGYTF. The DNA of the CDR3 is TGCGCCAGCAGGACCGAGACAGGGGACGACTATGGCTACACCTTC. Full variable domain (missing parts from reference TRBV5-1 and TRBJ1-2): KAGVTQTPRYLIKTRGQQVTLSCSPISGHRSVSWYQQTPGQGLQFLFEYFSETQRNKGNFPGRFSGRQFSNSRSEMNVSTLELGDSALYLCASRTETGDDYGYTFGSGTRLTVV.

This clone was seen only a few times. The chain uses TRBV10-3 and TRBJ2-1, with 7 nucleotides matching TRBD2. V lost 8 bases and J lost 5; bases outside the gene matches: 6. The CDR3 sequence is 13 residues long. Germline lookup yields CDR1 ENHRY and CDR2 SYGVKD. CDR3 sequence: CAIGTSANNEQFF. As DNA, the CDR3 is TGTGCCATCGGTACTAGCGCGAACAATGAGCAGTTCTTC.

This clone was picked up one time. This rearrangement joins TRBV9 to TRBJ2-7; 7 bases fit TRBD1. This CDR3 comprises 15 residues. The germline V gene encodes CDR1 SGDLS and CDR2 YYNGEE. The V gene end was trimmed by 0 bases and the J gene end by 5 bases; junction bases not matched to a gene: 8. The CDR3 DNA is TGTGCCAGCAGCGTAGGTCCCCAGGGGGTGCACGAGCAGTACTTC. Translating it yields CASSVGPQGVHEQYF. The full variable domain, in which reference TRBV9 and TRBJ2-7 provide the parts outside the CDR3, is DSGVTQTPKHLITATGQRVTLRCSPRSGDLSVYWYQQSLDQGLQFLIQYYNGEERAKGNILERFSAQQFPDLHSELNLSSLELGDSALYFCASSVGPQGVHEQYFGPGTRLTVT.

The J gene is TRBJ2-2, the V gene TRBV19; TRBD1 matches at 8 bases. The V gene's germline CDR1 is LNHDA and CDR2 SQIVND (reference sequence). The CDR3 covers 17 residues. V trimming: 3 bases; J trimming: 4 bases; junction bases outside the gene matches: 10. In nucleotides, the CDR3 is TGTGCCAGTAGTATGAGGGCGACAGGGGTATTCACCGGGGAGCTGTTTTTT. It yields the protein CASSMRATGVFTGELFF. Complete variable domain (other parts from reference TRBV19 and TRBJ2-2): DGGITQSPKYLFRKEGQNVTLSCEQNLNHDAMYWYRQDPGQGLRLIYYSQIVNDFQKGDIAEGYSVSREKKESFPLTVTSAQKNPTAFYLCASSMRATGVFTGELFFGEGSRLTVL.

CDR3 protein: CAWSSPDRGNEKLFF. Written as DNA, the CDR3 is TGTGCCTGGAGTTCTCCGGACAGGGGAAATGAAAAACTGTTTTTT. V gene TRBV30 combines with J gene TRBJ1-4; TRBD1 matches 9 bases. After removal of 2 bases from V and 5 bases from J, the junction contained 6 bases not matched to a gene. The CDR3 is 15 amino acids. CDR1 is GTSNPN and CDR2 is SVGIG in the germline V gene (reference sequence).

This chain uses TRBV5-1 with TRBJ2-2; TRBD1 is a possible D gene (6 bases). The CDR3 has 17 residues. Germline CDR1 SGHRS, CDR2 YFSETQ. The V gene lost 4 bases and the J gene lost 4 bases, with 20 bases spanning the gap. The DNA of the CDR3 is TGCGCCAGCAGCCCCCTCGTGGGGGCGGGTCGCACCGGGGAGCTGTTTTTT. Encoded protein: CASSPLVGAGRTGELFF.